This entry concerns a single T cell receptor (delta chain). A far bigger clonotype differs at one base, so this is likely a read error. The sample contains more than one DNA sequence encoding this CDR3. The CDR3 spans 16 residues. The germline CDR1 and CDR2 sequences are TVYSNPD and GDNSRS (reference sequence). TCRdb called clones from the RT-PCR reads again using CATT. The sample contains thousands of delta-chain clones, 2.5% to 3.5% of which appear only once. This entry is derived from a study of gamma-delta T cells after stem cell transplantation. Sequenced input: gamma-delta T cells. This sequence was found in a human donor. It is not recorded whose cells these are; they may come from a transplant donor. This rearrangement joins TRDV3 to TRDJ1; 7 bases line up with TRDD3. The DNA of the CDR3 is TGTGCCTTTGCCCCCTTTAGTGGGGGAACCACCGATAAACTAATCTTT. It codes for CAFAPFSGGTTDKLIF.